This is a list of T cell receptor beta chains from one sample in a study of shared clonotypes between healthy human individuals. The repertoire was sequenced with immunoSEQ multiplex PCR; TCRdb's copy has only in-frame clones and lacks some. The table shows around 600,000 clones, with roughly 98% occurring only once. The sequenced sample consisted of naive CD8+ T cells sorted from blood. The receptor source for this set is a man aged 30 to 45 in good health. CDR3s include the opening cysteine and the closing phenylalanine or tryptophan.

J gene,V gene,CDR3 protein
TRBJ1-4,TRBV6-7,CASSLSQSGAATNEKLFF
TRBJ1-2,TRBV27,CASSSYAAGQGANYGYTF
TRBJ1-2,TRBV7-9,CASSLMEMEGNYGYTF
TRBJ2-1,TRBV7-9,CASSPPGQGTYNEQFF
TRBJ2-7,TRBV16,CASSQSVPTGGYEQYF
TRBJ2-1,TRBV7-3,CASSSTGGSYNEQFF
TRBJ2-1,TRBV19,CASYGGIGLYNEQFF
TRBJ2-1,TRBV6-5,CASSPLAGGLNEQFF
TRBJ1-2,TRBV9,CASSVGSIASVTDLFNYGYTF
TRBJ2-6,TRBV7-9,CASSLVSSGANVLTF
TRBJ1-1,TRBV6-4,CASSDTYSGGTEAFF
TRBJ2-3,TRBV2,CATGGEDQPPDTQYF
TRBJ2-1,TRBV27,CASSLVALSSYNEQFF
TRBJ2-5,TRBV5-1,CASSPRRRTVQETQYF
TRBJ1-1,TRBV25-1,CASSESNSMNTEAFF
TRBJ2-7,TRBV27,CASKPRTGGHEQYF
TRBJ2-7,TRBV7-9,CASSLDALAGYEQYF
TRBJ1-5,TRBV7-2,CASSLARRNNQPQHF
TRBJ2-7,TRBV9,CASSSRTSGAGQYF
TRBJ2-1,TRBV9,CASSVGAGGWNEQFF
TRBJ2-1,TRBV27,CASSPLGSGEQFF
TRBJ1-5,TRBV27,CASSLGAGLSNQPQHF
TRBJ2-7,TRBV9,CASSVDVSSYEQYF
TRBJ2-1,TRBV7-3,CASSLALDEQFF
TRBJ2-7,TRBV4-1,CASGQREGYEQYF
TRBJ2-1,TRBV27,CASSHLGAGPLYNEQFF
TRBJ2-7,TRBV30,CAWSRTRLGEQYF
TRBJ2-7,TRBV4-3,CASSHGREGSTYEQYF
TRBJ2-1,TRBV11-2,CASSLWAGNEQFF
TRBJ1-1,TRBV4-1,CASSQVMARGTEAFF
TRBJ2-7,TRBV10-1,CASSPRQGRSYEQYF
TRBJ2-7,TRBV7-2,CASSKTLAPGYEQYF
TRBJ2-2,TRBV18,CASSPAGGTGELFF
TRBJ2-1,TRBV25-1,CASSEWTSGSSQQFF
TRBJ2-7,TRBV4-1,CASSQESQREGYEQYF
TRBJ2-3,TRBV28,CASSSIGTGTDTQYF
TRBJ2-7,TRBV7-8,CASSFPGQTYEQYF
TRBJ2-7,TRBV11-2,CASSLGAVVYEQYF
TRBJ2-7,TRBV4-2,CASSQAGQVNEQYF
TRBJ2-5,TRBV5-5,CASSSGDLKGETQYF
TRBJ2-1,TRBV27,CASRLGAGGNEQFF
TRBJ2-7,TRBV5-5,CASSLKGPGPYEQYF
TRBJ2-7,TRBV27,CASSLSRGNEQYF
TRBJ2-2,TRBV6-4,CASSELAGGSTHTGELFF
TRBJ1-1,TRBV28,CASSLFGRTDEAFF
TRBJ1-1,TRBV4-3,CASSRRPEDTEAFF
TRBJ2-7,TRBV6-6,CASSYSEGYEQYF
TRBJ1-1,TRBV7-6,CASSPTGTLMNTEAFF
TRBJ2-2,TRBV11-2,CASSHPENLNTGELFF
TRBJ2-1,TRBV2,CASSVLDEQFF
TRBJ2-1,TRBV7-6,CASSLGWSNEQFF
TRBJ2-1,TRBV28,CASTSGVYDYNEQFF
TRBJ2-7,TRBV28,CASSTAGTETSGRARVEHEQYF